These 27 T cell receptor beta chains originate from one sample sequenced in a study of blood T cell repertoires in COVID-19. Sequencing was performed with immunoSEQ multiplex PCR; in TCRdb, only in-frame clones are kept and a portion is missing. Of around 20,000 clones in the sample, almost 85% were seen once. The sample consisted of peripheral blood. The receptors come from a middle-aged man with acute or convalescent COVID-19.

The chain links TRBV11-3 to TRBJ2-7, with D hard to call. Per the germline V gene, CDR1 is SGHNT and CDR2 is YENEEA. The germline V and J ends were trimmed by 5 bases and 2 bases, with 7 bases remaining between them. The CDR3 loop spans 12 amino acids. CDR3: CASSGRTYEQYF. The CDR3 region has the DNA TGTGCCAGCAGCGGTAGAACCTACGAGCAGTACTTC. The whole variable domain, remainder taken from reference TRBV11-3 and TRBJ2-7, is EAGVVQSPRYKIIEKKQPVAFWCNPISGHNTLYWYLQNLGQGPELLIRYENEEAVDDSQLPKDRFSAERLKGVDSTLKIQPAELGDSAVYLCASSGRTYEQYFGPGTRLTVT.

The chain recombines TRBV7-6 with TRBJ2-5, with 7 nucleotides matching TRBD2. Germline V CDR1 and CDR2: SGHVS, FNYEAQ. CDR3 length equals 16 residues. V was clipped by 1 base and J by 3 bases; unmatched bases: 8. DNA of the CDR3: TGTGCCAGCAGCTTAGATGGGGGGGAAAGTGAAGAGACCCAGTACTTC. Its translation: CASSLDGGESEETQYF.

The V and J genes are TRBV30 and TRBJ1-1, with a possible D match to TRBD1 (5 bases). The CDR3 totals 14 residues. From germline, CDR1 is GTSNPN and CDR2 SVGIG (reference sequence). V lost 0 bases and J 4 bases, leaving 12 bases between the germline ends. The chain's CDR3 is CAWSVRGEGTEAFF. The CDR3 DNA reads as TGTGCCTGGAGTGTACGGGGGGAGGGCACTGAAGCTTTCTTT.

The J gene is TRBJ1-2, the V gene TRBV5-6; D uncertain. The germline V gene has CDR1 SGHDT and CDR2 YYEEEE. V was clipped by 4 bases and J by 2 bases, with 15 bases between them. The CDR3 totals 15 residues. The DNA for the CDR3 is TGTGCCAGCAGCCCGAACGCGGATCCAAACTATGGCTACACCTTC. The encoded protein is CASSPNADPNYGYTF.

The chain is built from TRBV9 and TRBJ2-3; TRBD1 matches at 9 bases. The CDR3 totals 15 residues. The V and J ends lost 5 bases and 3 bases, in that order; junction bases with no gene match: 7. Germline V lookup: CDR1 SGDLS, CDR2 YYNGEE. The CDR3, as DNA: TGTGCCAGCAGGTCACCGGGACAGGGAACAGATACGCAGTATTTT. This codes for CASRSPGQGTDTQYF.

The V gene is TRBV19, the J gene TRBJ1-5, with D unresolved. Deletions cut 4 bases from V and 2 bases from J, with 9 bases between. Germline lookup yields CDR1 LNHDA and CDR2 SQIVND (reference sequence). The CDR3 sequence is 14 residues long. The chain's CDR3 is CASSTRVGNQPQHF. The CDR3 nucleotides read TGTGCCAGTAGTACTCGGGTTGGCAATCAGCCCCAGCATTTT.

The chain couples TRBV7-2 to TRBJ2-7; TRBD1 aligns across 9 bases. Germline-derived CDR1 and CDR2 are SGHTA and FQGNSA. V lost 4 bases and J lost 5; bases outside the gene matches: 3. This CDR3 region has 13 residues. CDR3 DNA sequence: TGTGCCAGCAGCTACGGGACAGGGCACGAGCAGTACTTC. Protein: CASSYGTGHEQYF.

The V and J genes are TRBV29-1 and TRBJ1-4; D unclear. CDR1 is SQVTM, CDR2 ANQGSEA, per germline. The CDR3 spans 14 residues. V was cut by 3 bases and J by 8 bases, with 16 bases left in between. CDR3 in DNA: TGCAGCGTTGACAAAAGCCTCTCGGGGGAAAAACTGTTTTTT. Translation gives CSVDKSLSGEKLFF.

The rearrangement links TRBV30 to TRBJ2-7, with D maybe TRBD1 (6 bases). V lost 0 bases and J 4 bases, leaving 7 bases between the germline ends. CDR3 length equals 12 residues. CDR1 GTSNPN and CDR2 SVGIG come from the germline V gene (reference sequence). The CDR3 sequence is CAWSVRGYEQYF. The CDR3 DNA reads TGTGCCTGGAGTGTTAGGGGGTACGAGCAGTACTTC.

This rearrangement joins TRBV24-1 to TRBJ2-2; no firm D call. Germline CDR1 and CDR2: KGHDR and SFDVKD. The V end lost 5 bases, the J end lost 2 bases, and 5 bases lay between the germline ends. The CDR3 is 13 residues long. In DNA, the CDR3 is TGTGCCACCAGTGTCAGTAACACCGGGGAGCTGTTTTTT. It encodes CATSVSNTGELFF.

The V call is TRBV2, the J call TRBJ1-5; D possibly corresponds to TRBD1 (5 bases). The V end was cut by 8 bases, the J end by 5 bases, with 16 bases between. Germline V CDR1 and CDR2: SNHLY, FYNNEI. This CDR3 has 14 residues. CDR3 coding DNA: TGTGCCAGCGGCTTCGACAGATCCTATCAGCCCCAGCATTTT. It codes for CASGFDRSYQPQHF.

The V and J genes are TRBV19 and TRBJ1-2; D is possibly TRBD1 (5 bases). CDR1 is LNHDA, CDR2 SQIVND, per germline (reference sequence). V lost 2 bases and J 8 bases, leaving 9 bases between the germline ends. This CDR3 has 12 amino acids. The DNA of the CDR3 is TGTGCCAGTAGTATAAGGGGCGGAGGCTACACCTTC. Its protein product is CASSIRGGGYTF.

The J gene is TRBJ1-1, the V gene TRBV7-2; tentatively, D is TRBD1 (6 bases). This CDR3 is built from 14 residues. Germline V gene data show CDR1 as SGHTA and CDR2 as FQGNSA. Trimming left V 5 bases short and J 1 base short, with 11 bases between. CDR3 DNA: TGTGCCAGCAGCCCGGGACAAGGGAACACTGAAGCTTTCTTT. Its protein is CASSPGQGNTEAFF.

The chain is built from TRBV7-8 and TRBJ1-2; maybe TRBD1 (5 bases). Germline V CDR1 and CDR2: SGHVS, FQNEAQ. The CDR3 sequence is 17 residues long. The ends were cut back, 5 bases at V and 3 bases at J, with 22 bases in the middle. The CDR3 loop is CASSPGAGWGEDYGYTF. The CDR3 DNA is TGTGCCAGCAGCCCGGGCGCAGGGTGGGGCGAGGACTATGGCTACACCTTC.

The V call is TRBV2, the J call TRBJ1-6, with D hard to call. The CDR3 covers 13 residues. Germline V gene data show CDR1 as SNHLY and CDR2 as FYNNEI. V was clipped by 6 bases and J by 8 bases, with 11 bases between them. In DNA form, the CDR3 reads TGTGCCAGCAGGAACTCAATGGATTCACCCCTCCACTTT. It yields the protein CASRNSMDSPLHF. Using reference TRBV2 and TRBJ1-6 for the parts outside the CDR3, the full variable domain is EPEVTQTPSHQVTQMGQEVILRCVPISNHLYFYWYRQILGQKVEFLVSFYNNEISEKSEIFDDQFSVERPDGSNFTLKIRSTKLEDSAMYFCASRNSMDSPLHFGNGTRLTVT.

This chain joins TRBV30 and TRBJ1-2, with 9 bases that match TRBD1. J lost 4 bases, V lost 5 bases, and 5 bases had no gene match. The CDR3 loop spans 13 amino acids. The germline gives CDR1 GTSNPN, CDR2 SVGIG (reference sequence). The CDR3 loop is CAWWDRVFYGYTF. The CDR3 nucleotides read TGTGCCTGGTGGGACAGGGTTTTCTATGGCTACACCTTC.

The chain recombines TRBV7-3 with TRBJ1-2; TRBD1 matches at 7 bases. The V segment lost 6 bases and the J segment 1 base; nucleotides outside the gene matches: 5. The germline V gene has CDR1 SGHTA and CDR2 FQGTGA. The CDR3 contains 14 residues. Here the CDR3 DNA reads TGTGCCAGCAGTCTTACAGGGGATAACTATGGCTACACCTTC. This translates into CASSLTGDNYGYTF.

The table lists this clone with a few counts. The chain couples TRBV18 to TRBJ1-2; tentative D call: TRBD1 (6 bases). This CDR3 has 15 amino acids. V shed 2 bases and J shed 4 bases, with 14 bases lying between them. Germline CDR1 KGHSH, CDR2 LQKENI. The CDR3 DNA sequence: TGTGCCAGCTCACCAATCCAGGGGTCCATCTATGGCTACACCTTC. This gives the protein CASSPIQGSIYGYTF.

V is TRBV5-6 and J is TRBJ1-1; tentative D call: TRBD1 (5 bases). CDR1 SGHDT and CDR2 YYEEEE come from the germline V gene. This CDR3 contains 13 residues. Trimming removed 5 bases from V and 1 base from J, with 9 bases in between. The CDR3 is CASRQGRNTEAFF. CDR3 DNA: TGTGCCAGCAGGCAGGGCAGGAACACTGAAGCTTTCTTT.

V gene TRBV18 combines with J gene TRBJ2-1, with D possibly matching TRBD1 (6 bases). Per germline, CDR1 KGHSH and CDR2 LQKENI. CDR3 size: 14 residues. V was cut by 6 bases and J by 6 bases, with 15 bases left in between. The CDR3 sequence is CASSHRDGSNEQFF. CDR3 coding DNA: TGTGCCAGCTCCCACAGGGACGGAAGCAATGAGCAGTTCTTC.

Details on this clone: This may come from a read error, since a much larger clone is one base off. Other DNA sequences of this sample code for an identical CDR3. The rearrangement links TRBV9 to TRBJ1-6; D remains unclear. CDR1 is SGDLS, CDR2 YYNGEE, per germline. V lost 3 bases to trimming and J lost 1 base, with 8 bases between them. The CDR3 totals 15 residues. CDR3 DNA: TGTGCCAGCAGCGCCCCGGGTTCCTATAATTCACCCCTCCACTTT. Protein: CASSAPGSYNSPLHF.

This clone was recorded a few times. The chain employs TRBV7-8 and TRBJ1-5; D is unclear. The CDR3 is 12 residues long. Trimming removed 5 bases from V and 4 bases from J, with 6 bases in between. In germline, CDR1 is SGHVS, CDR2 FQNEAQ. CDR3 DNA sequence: TGTGCCAGCAGCCCCAAAAATCAGCCCCAGCATTTT. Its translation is CASSPKNQPQHF.

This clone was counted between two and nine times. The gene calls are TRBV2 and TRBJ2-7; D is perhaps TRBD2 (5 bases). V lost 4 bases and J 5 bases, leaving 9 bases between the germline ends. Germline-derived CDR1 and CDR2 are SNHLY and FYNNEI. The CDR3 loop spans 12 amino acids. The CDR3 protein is CASSVEGDEQYF. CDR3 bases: TGTGCCAGCAGTGTTGAGGGTGACGAGCAGTACTTC.

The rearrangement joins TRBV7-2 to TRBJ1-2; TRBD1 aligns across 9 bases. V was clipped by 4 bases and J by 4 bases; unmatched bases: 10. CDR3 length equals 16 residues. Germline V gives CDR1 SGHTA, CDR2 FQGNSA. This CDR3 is CASSSQQGAGLYGYTF. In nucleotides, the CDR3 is TGTGCCAGCAGCTCACAACAGGGGGCCGGCCTCTATGGCTACACCTTC.

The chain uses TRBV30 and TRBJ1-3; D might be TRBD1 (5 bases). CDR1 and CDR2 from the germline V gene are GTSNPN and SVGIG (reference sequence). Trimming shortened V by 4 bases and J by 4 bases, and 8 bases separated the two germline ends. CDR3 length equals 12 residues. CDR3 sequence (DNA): TGTGCCTGGACAGGGCGGGGAAACACCATATATTTT. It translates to CAWTGRGNTIYF.

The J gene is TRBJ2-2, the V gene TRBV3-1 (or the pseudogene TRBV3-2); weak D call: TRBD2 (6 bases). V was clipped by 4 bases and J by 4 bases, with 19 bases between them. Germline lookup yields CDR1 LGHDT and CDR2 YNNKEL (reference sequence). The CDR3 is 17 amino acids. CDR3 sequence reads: CASSLTGRIGVTGELFF. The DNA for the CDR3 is TGTGCCAGCAGCCTCACCGGGAGAATTGGGGTCACCGGGGAGCTGTTTTTT.

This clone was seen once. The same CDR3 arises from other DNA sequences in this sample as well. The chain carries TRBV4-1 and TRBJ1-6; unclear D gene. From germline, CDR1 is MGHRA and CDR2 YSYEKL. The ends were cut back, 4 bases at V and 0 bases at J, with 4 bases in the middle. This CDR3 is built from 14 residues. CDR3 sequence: CASSPGSYNSPLHF. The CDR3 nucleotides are TGCGCCAGCAGCCCAGGCTCCTATAATTCACCCCTCCACTTT.